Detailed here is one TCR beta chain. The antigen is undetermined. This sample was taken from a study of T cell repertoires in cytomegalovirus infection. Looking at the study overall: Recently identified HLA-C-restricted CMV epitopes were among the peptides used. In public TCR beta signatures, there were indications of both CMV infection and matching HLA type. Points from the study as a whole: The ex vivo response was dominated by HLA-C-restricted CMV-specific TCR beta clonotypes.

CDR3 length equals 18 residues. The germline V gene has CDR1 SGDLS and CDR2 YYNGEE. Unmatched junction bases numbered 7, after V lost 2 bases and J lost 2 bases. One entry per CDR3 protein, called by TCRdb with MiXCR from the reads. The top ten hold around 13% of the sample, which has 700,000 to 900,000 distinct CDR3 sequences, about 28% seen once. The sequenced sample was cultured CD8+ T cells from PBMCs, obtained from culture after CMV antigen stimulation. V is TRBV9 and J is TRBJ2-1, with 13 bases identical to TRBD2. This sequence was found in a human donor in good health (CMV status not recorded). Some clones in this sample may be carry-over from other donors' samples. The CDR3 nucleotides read TGTGCCAGCAGCGTCCGGACTAGCGGGGGCCCTACCTACAATGAGCAGTTCTTC. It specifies CASSVRTSGGPTYNEQFF.